This TCR beta chain was recovered during a study of blood T cell repertoires in COVID-19. Study details: COVID-19 samples from acute and convalescent phases originated in the United States, Italy and Spain. Sources were T cells, B-cell-depleted T cells, or PBMCs; the material itself was cDNA or gDNA.

Patients from Seattle were sampled longitudinally, starting during active infection. Germline CDR1 reads LNHDA; CDR2 reads SQIVND (reference sequence). This CDR3 region has 14 residues. Original data processing: Estimation of nucleated cell counts relied on the amplification of reference gene primers. The table came from immunoSEQ multiplex PCR; TCRdb's copy has only in-frame clones and leaves some out. V and J calls and clone size follow that table, whereas D and trimming were derived from the DNA. The data contain approximately 92,000 clones, around nine tenths of them singletons. This receptor was taken from a woman in her sixties with COVID-19, enrolled during active disease. Sample: peripheral blood. The gene calls are TRBV19 and TRBJ2-6; weak D call: TRBD2 (5 bases). The CDR3, as DNA: TGTGCAATCGGAGCGGACTCTGGGGCCAACGTCCTGACTTTC. Its protein is CAIGADSGANVLTF.